The present entry profiles one T cell receptor beta chain with its context. Its antigen is unidentified. Before the COVID-19 pandemic, during about 2011-2019, CD4+ T cells were taken from unexposed donors. After ten to eleven days of culture, CD4+ T cells were isolated. Generated by immunoSEQ multiplex PCR, the TCRdb table keeps only in-frame clones and is missing some. Of some 30,000 clones listed, around 84% were seen once; the top ten hold approximately 22%. These data come from a study of CD4 T cells in relation to SARS-CoV-2 and coronaviruses. About the research overall: After 10 days of antigen culture, PBMC TCR beta CDR3s were sequenced. The restricting HLA molecule for shared crossreactive spike epitopes was mapped. General study results and limits: Crossreactivity was assessed only for spike protein, not other viral proteins.

The V gene's germline CDR1 is SQVTM and CDR2 ANQGSEA. The CDR3 runs 14 residues. The V gene lost 6 bases and the J gene lost 1 base, with 13 bases spanning the gap. The sample comprised CD4+ T cells from PBMCs, cultured in vitro. This TCR was sampled from a human donor in good health. The rearrangement joins TRBV29-1 to TRBJ2-1; D might be TRBD2 (7 bases). The CDR3 region is CSVQGGVSYNEQFF. As DNA, the CDR3 is TGCAGCGTCCAAGGGGGGGTTTCCTACAATGAGCAGTTCTTC.